A single sample is the source of the 10 T cell receptor beta chains below, sequenced in a study of PD-1 blockade in classical Hodgkin lymphoma. Assay: immunoSEQ multiplex PCR; the TCRdb copy retains only in-frame clones and omits some. The sample has approximately 16,000 clones, roughly 89% seen once. Time point given: cycle 4 day 1 (C4D1), after six to seven weeks of nivolumab. After autologous stem cell transplantation all patients relapsed, and prior brentuximab vedotin exposure differed between cohorts. Thawed PBMCs supplied CD8+ T cells via magnetic negative selection. Material: CD8+ T cells from blood, obtained before the fourth cycle of nivolumab. The receptors derive from a human donor with classical Hodgkin lymphoma.

The chain couples TRBV6-5 to TRBJ2-5; 10 bases are shared with TRBD2. V dropped 0 bases and J dropped 5; count of bases not matched to a gene: 6. The germline V gene encodes CDR1 MNHEY and CDR2 SVGAGI. The CDR3 spans 16 residues. CDR3 loop: CASSYSGSGGRETQYF. CDR3 bases: TGTGCCAGCAGTTACTCGGGTAGCGGGGGGAGGGAGACCCAGTACTTC.

This clone was detected once. V gene TRBV9 combines with J gene TRBJ2-2, with D unclear. Trimming pared 0 bases from V and 6 bases from J, leaving 6 bases between. Germline-derived CDR1 and CDR2 are SGDLS and YYNGEE. The CDR3 spans 13 residues. For the CDR3, the DNA is TGTGCCAGCAGCGTAGATGAGTCCGGGGAGCTGTTTTTT. Translation: CASSVDESGELFF.

This chain uses TRBV10-2 with TRBJ2-3; perhaps TRBD1 as D (6 bases). The CDR3 is 16 amino acids. Trimming removed 5 bases from V and 0 bases from J, with 15 bases in between. Germline CDR1 and CDR2: WSHSY and SAAADI. Here the CDR3 reads CASSHPGDLSTDTQYF. The CDR3 DNA is TGCGCCAGCAGTCACCCAGGGGACCTAAGCACAGATACGCAGTATTTT.

V and J are TRBV28 and TRBJ1-1; the match to TRBD1 covers 9 bases. This CDR3 is 14 amino acids long. Germline V gene lookup returns CDR1 MDHEN and CDR2 SYDVKM. Trimming took 6 bases from V and 1 from J; bases not matched to a gene: 3. DNA for the CDR3: TGTGCCAGCAGCTGGGACAGGGAGAACACTGAAGCTTTCTTT. It codes for CASSWDRENTEAFF.

The chain uses TRBV5-6 and TRBJ2-3, with D maybe TRBD1 (5 bases). V was cut by 2 bases and J by 10 bases, with 20 bases left in between. Germline CDR1 is SGHDT and CDR2 is YYEEEE. The CDR3 is 15 residues long. CDR3 sequence reads: CASSFEGVGRVSQYF. Here the CDR3 DNA reads TGTGCCAGCAGCTTCGAAGGGGTCGGCAGGGTTTCGCAGTATTTT.

The rearrangement uses TRBV7-3 and TRBJ2-1, with D perhaps matching TRBD2 (6 bases). This CDR3 has 13 residues. Per the germline V gene, CDR1 is SGHTA and CDR2 is FQGTGA. V was shortened by 3 bases and J by 7 bases, with 10 bases between the two germline ends. DNA of the CDR3: TGTGCCAGCAGCTTGGGTGGGGGGAATGAGCAGTTCTTC. It translates to CASSLGGGNEQFF.

The DNA of the CDR3 is TGTGCCAGTAGTCCCCGGGTAGCGGGAGCGCCGGGGCTCTACGAGCAGTACTTC. As protein: CASSPRVAGAPGLYEQYF. The chain recombines TRBV19 with TRBJ2-7; 9 nucleotides agree with TRBD2. Germline-derived CDR1 and CDR2 are LNHDA and SQIVND (reference sequence). The CDR3 is made up of 18 amino acids. V trimming: 5 bases; J trimming: 3 bases; junction bases outside the gene matches: 17.

The CDR3 sequence is CASSRQGSGEKLFF. CDR3 nucleotides: TGTGCCAGCAGTCGACAGGGGTCAGGAGAAAAACTGTTTTTT. The genes are TRBV6-1 and TRBJ1-4, with TRBD1 matching over 8 bases. The germline gives CDR1 MNHNS, CDR2 SASEGT. The V gene end was trimmed by 5 bases and the J gene end by 8 bases; junction bases not matched to a gene: 7. The CDR3 is made up of 14 amino acids.

This chain links TRBV14 with TRBJ2-7; D ambiguous. Germline V CDR1 and CDR2: SGHDN, FVKESK. The CDR3 sequence is 12 residues long. V was clipped by 5 bases and J by 7 bases, with 12 bases between them. The CDR3 DNA reads TGTGCCAGCAGCGACGGCCCGTGGGAGCAGTACTTC. As protein: CASSDGPWEQYF.

The chain has TRBV28 and TRBJ2-1; 7 bases align to TRBD2. The trim removed 5 bases at V and 9 bases at J, leaving 16 bases unmatched. The CDR3 covers 16 residues. Germline V CDR1 and CDR2: MDHEN, SYDVKM. CDR3 nucleotide sequence: TGTGCCAGCAGTGTTGGGGGGGGACTAAGTTGGGGTGAGCAGTTCTTC. This codes for CASSVGGGLSWGEQFF.